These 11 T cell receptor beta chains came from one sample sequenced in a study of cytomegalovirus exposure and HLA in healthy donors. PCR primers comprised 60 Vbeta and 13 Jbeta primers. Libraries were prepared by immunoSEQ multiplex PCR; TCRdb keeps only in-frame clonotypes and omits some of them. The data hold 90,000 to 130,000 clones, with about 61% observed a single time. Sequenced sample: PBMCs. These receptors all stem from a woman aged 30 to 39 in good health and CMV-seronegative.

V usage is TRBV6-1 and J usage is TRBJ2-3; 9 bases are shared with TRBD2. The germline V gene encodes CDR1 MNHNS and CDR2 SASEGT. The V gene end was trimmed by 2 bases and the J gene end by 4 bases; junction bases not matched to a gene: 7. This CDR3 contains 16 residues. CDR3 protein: CASSELAGGVADTQYF. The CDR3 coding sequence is TGTGCCAGCAGTGAATTGGCGGGAGGGGTCGCAGATACGCAGTATTTT.

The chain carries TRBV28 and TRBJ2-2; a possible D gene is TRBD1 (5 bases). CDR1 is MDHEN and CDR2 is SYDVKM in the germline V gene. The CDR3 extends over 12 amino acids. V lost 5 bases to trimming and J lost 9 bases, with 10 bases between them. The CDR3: CASSPGFRELFF. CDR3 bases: TGTGCCAGCAGTCCAGGGTTTCGGGAGCTGTTTTTT.

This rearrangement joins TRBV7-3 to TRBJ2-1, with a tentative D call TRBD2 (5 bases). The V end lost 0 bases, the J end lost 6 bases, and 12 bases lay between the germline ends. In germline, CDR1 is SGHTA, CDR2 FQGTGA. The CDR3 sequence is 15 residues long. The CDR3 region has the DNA TGTGCCAGCAGCTTAACGTTCGAGGGTGGCAATGAGCAGTTCTTC. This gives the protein CASSLTFEGGNEQFF. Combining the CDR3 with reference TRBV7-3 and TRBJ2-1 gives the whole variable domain GAGVSQTPSNKVTEKGKYVELRCDPISGHTALYWYRQSLGQGPEFLIYFQGTGAADDSGLPNDRFFAVRPEGSVSTLKIQRTERGDSAVYLCASSLTFEGGNEQFFGPGTRLTVL.

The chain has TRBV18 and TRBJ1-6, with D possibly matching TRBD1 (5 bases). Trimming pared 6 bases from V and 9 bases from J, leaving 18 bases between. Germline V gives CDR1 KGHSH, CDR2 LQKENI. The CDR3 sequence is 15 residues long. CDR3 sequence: CASSPGAVGGSPLHF. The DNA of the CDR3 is TGTGCCAGCTCGCCCGGGGCTGTGGGGGGTTCACCCCTCCACTTT.

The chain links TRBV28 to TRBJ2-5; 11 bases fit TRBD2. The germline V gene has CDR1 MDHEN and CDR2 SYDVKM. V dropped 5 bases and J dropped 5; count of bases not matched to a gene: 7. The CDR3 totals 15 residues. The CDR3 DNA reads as TGTGCCAGCAGTACCACTAGCGGGAGTTTTGAGACCCAGTACTTC. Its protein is CASSTTSGSFETQYF.

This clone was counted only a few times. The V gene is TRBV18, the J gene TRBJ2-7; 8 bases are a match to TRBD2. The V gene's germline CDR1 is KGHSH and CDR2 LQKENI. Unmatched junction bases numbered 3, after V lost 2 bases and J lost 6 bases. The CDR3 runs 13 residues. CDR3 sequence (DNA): TGTGCCAGCTCACCAGGACTAGCTATCGAGCAGTACTTC. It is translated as CASSPGLAIEQYF.

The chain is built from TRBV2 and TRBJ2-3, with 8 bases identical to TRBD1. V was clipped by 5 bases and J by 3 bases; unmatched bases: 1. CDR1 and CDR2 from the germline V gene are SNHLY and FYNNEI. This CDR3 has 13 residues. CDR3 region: CASSRQGTDTQYF. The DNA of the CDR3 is TGTGCCAGCAGTCGACAGGGGACAGATACGCAGTATTTT.

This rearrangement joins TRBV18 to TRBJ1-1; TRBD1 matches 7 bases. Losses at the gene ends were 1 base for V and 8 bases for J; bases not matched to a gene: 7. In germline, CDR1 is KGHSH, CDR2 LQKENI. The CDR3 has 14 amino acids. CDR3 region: CASSPRQGVLEAFF. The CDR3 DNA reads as TGTGCCAGCTCACCACGGCAGGGGGTATTGGAAGCTTTCTTT.

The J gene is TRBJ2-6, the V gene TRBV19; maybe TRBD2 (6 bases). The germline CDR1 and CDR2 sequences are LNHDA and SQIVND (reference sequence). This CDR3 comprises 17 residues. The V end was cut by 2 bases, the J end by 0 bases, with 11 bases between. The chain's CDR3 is CASSILEGPSGANVLTF. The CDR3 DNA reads TGTGCCAGTAGTATACTGGAGGGGCCCTCTGGGGCCAACGTCCTGACTTTC.

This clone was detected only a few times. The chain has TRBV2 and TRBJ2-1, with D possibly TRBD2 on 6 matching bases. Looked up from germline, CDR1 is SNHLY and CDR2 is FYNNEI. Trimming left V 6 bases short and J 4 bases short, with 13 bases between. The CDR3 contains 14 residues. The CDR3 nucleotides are TGTGCCAGCAGCGCCGGGACTCTATACAATGAGCAGTTCTTC. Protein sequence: CASSAGTLYNEQFF.

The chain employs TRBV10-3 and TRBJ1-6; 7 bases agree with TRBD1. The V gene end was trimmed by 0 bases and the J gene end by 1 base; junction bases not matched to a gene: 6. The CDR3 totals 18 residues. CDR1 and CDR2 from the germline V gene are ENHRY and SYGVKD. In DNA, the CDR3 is TGTGCCATCAGTGAGTCCGGAGGGGGCGCTTCCTATAATTCACCCCTCCACTTT. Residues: CAISESGGGASYNSPLHF.